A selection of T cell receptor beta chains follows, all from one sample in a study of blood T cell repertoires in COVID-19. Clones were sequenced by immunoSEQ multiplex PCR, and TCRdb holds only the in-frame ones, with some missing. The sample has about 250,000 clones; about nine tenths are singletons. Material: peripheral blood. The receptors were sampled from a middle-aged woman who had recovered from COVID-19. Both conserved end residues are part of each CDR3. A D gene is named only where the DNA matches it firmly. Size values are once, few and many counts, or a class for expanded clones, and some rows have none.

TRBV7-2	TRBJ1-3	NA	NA	CASSFAVTGNTIYF	TGTGCCAGCAGCTTTGCGGTTACTGGAAACACCATATATTTT
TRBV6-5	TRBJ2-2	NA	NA	CASRYGTYANTGELFF	TGTGCCAGCAGATACGGGACTTACGCGAACACCGGGGAGCTGTTTTTT
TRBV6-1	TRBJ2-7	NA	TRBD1	CASSEGPTGLYEQYF	TGTGCCAGCAGTGAAGGCCCGACAGGGCTCTACGAGCAGTACTTC
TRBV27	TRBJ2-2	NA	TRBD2	CASSGLAGLDTGELFF	TGTGCCAGCAGTGGACTAGCGGGTTTAGACACCGGGGAGCTGTTTTTT
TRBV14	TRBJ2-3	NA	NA	CASSQDEGIGTDTQYF	TGTGCCAGCAGCCAAGACGAGGGCATCGGCACAGATACGCAGTATTTT
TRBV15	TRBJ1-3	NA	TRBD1	CATSETGGGNTIYF	TGTGCCACCAGCGAAACAGGGGGTGGAAACACCATATATTTT
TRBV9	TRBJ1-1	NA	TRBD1	CASSPSSGGHTEAFF	TGTGCCAGCAGCCCTAGTTCAGGGGGCCACACTGAAGCTTTCTTT
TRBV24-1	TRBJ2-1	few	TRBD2	CATSGGLAVSYNEQFF	TGTGCCACCAGTGGGGGCCTAGCGGTCTCCTACAATGAGCAGTTCTTC
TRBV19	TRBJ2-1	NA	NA	CASSIGFQGRNEQFF	TGTGCCAGTAGTATAGGGTTCCAGGGTAGGAATGAGCAGTTCTTC
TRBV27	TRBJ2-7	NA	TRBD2	CASSFGLAGVGEQYF	TGTGCCAGCAGTTTTGGTCTAGCGGGAGTAGGAGAGCAGTACTTC
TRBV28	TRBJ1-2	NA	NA	CASSLHPDSYGYTF	TGTGCCAGCAGTTTACACCCAGACTCTTATGGCTACACCTTC
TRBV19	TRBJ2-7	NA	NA	CASSMLGTGVIYEQYF	TGTGCCAGTAGTATGCTCGGTACCGGGGTTATCTACGAGCAGTACTTC
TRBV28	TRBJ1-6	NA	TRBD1	CATYRTGVSSPLHF	TGTGCCACCTATCGGACAGGGGTTTCTTCACCCCTCCACTTT
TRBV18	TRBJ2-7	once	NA	CASSPSSGLPYEQYF	TGTGCCAGCTCACCATCCAGCGGGCTACCCTACGAGCAGTACTTC
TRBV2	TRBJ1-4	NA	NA	CASSEDSASEKLFF	TGTGCCAGCAGTGAGGACAGCGCGTCTGAAAAACTGTTTTTT
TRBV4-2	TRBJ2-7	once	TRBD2	CASSPSSGEKPYEQYF	TGTGCCAGCAGCCCCTCTAGCGGGGAAAAACCCTACGAGCAGTACTTC
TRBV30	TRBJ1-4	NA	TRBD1	CAWRLTGGIEKLFF	TGTGCCTGGAGGCTGACAGGGGGGATTGAAAAACTGTTTTTT
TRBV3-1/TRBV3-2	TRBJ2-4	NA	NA	CASSQDGGALAKNIQYF	TGTGCCAGCAGCCAAGATGGCGGGGCATTAGCCAAAAACATTCAGTACTTC
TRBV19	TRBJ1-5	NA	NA	CASSIGENQPQHF	TGTGCCAGTAGTATAGGAGAGAATCAGCCCCAGCATTTT
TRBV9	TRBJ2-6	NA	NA	CASSVPSAGANVLTF	TGTGCCAGCAGCGTCCCGTCGGCTGGGGCCAACGTCCTGACTTTC
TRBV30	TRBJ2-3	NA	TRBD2	CAWSPPTAGGTDTQYF	TGTGCCTGGAGTCCCCCTACGGCGGGAGGTACAGATACGCAGTATTTT
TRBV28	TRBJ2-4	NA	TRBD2	CASSLSPGLEAKNIQYF	TGTGCCAGCAGTTTGTCCCCGGGACTAGAAGCCAAAAACATTCAGTACTTC
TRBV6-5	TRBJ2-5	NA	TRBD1	CASSWGQKQETQYF	TGTGCCAGCAGCTGGGGACAGAAACAAGAGACCCAGTACTTC
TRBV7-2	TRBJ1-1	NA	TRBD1	CASSSGTGVTEAFF	TGTGCCAGCAGCTCCGGGACAGGGGTCACTGAAGCTTTCTTT
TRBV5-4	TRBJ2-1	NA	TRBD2	CASSLSGSWILDNEQFF	TGTGCCAGCAGCTTGAGCGGGAGCTGGATTCTGGACAATGAGCAGTTCTTC
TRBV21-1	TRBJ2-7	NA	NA	CASSKVGTGTSRGEQYF	NA
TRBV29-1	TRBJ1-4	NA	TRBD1	CSVEQTGGASEKLFF	TGCAGCGTTGAGCAGACAGGGGGCGCTTCTGAAAAACTGTTTTTT
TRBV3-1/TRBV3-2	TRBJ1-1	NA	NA	CASSPPGHTNTEAFF	TGTGCCAGCAGCCCCCCGGGACATACGAACACTGAAGCTTTCTTT